Below, 8 T cell receptor beta chains from the same sample are listed, as sequenced in a study of T-cell reconstitution after alpha-beta-depleted transplantation in children. Library preparation (for TCRbeta) was performed with unique molecular identifiers. TCRdb processed the PCR reads anew with MiXCR; each CDR3 protein has one entry. The sample shows hundreds of thousands of distinct CDR3 sequences, approximately 13% of them seen only once. The material sequenced was PBMCs from the stem cell graft donor, taken from the stem cell graft. These TCRs come from a human donor who donated a stem cell graft to a child with combined immunodeficiency.

The V gene is TRBV5-1, the J gene TRBJ2-5, with D possibly TRBD2 on 5 matching bases. The CDR3 is made up of 16 amino acids. The germline V gene has CDR1 SGHRS and CDR2 YFSETQ. Trimming removed 0 bases at V and 4 bases at J, with 16 bases between. CDR3 in DNA: TGCGCCAGCAGCTTGGTAGCACTAGAGGGCCGAGAGACCCAGTACTTC. Protein product: CASSLVALEGRETQYF.

Ten or more counts support this clonotype. The chain couples TRBV5-6 to TRBJ1-5; 8 nucleotides align to TRBD1. Looked up from germline, CDR1 is SGHDT and CDR2 is YYEEEE. V shed 2 bases and J 2 bases; nucleotides not matched to a gene: 6. The CDR3 loop spans 16 amino acids. As DNA, the CDR3 is TGTGCCAGCAGCTTATTTGGGACAGGAGGCAATCAGCCCCAGCATTTT. It codes for CASSLFGTGGNQPQHF. The whole variable domain, filled in from reference TRBV5-6 and TRBJ1-5, reads DAGVTQSPTHLIKTRGQQVTLRCSPKSGHDTVSWYQQALGQGPQFIFQYYEEEERQRGNFPDRFSGHQFPNYSSELNVNALLLGDSALYLCASSLFGTGGNQPQHFGDGTRLSIL.

The J gene is TRBJ2-3, the V gene TRBV3-1, with D possibly TRBD1 on 5 matching bases. V dropped 0 bases and J dropped 9 bases, with 16 bases sitting between them. This CDR3 is 15 amino acids long. Germline values: CDR1 LGHDT, CDR2 YNNKEL (reference sequence). As DNA, the CDR3 is TGTGCCAGCAGCCAAGATTGGGGCCTTTCGGGCACGCAGTATTTT. This translates into CASSQDWGLSGTQYF.

The J gene is TRBJ2-2, the V gene TRBV2; D is unresolved. V was clipped by 1 base and J by 6 bases, with 9 bases between them. CDR1 and CDR2 (germline): SNHLY, FYNNEI. The CDR3 has 14 residues. The CDR3 DNA reads as TGTGCCAGCAGTGAAGAGCTCGCGCCCGGGGAGCTGTTTTTT. This translates into CASSEELAPGELFF.

This chain joins TRBV24-1 and TRBJ2-2; TRBD2 matches 10 bases. The length of the CDR3 is 16 residues. Germline assignment: CDR1 KGHDR and CDR2 SFDVKD. Trimming at V came to 2 bases and at J to 3 bases, leaving 2 bases not matched to a gene. DNA for the CDR3: TGTGCCACCAGTGATTCTCTAGCGGGGGACACCGGGGAGCTGTTTTTT. It translates to CATSDSLAGDTGELFF.

This clonotype was seen many times. The chain carries TRBV27 and TRBJ2-5; 8 bases align to TRBD2. CDR1 MNHEY and CDR2 SMNVEV come from the germline V gene (reference sequence). The trim removed 4 bases at V and 1 base at J, leaving 8 bases unmatched. This CDR3 contains 16 residues. In DNA, the CDR3 is TGTGCCAGCAGTTCTCGGACTAGCCGAACCCAAGAGACCCAGTACTTC. This gives the protein CASSSRTSRTQETQYF.

This clonotype was seen only a few times. The gene calls are TRBV12-3 or TRBV12-4 and TRBJ2-1, with D maybe TRBD1 (6 bases). The CDR3 is 14 amino acids. With 5 bases removed from V and 2 bases from J, the gap between germline ends came to 10 bases. Here the CDR3 reads CASSTGSAYNEQFF. CDR3 DNA sequence: TGTGCCAGCAGTACAGGGAGCGCCTACAATGAGCAGTTCTTC.

A remark on this clonotype: Its ends do not fully match the called genes, so a read error is possible. This chain links TRBV7-7 with TRBJ2-2; the D gene is possibly TRBD1 (6 bases). The CDR3 sequence is 15 residues long. Germline V gives CDR1 SSHAT, CDR2 FNYEAQ (reference sequence). The CDR3 sequence: CASSPDDRLTGELFF. CDR3 in DNA: TGTGCTAGCAGCCCTGACGACAGGCTGACCGGGGAGCTGTTTTTT.